Listed below are T cell receptor beta chains from one sample, sequenced in a study of OX40 agonist ivuxolimab in advanced cancers. Sequencing used immunoSEQ multiplex PCR; TCRdb keeps in-frame clones, though not all of them. The repertoire holds tens of thousands of clones, around 90% seen once, with 6.7% in the top ten. The sequencing here drew on CD4+ or CD8+ T cells sorted from blood, taken in a trial of the OX40 agonist ivuxolimab. Every receptor here comes from an adult with an advanced solid tumor such as melanoma, head and neck, liver or kidney cancer. CDR3s include the opening cysteine and the closing phenylalanine or tryptophan. The D gene is left open where the match is weak. Not all rows give a size; the values are once, few, many and, for expanded clones, a class.

j_call d_call v_call clone_size cdr3_nt cdr3_aa
TRBJ2-3 TRBD1 TRBV5-1 . TGCGCCAGCAGCACGGGACAGCGCACAGATACGCAGTATTTT CASSTGQRTDTQYF
TRBJ2-1 TRBD2 TRBV11-3 . TGTGCCAGCAGCGGGAAGCGGGGATACAATGAGCAGTTCTTC CASSGKRGYNEQFF
TRBJ1-1 . TRBV5-1 once TGCGCCAGCCAACCCTTCGGAGGCACTGAAGCTTTCTTT CASQPFGGTEAFF
TRBJ2-1 TRBD1 TRBV6-1 . TGTGCCAGCAGTGAGGGACAGGGGGAATACAATGAGCAGTTCTTC CASSEGQGEYNEQFF
TRBJ2-1 . TRBV19 . TGTGCCAGTAGTATGAAGTGGGGGGCCTTTGAGCAGTTCTTC CASSMKWGAFEQFF
TRBJ1-2 . TRBV6-1 . TGTGCCAGCAGTGACCCCGGATCATATGGCTACACCTTC CASSDPGSYGYTF
TRBJ2-3 . TRBV19 . TGTGCCAGTAGTATAGGGCATACGGGGGGCACAGATACGCAGTATTTT CASSIGHTGGTDTQYF
TRBJ2-2 TRBD2 TRBV10-1 . TGCGCCAGCAGAGCCGATGCCCGGGGGGCCGGGGAGCTGTTTTTT CASRADARGAGELFF
TRBJ1-1 . TRBV2 few TGTGCCAGCAGTGAAGCGCCACCTGAAGCTTTCTTT CASSEAPPEAFF
TRBJ2-7 . TRBV7-9 few TGTGCCAGCAGTCCAGACAGGTCGTCCTACGAGCAGTACTTC CASSPDRSSYEQYF
TRBJ2-6 . TRBV11-3 . TGTGCCAGCAGCTTAGAGTGGGGCCGACCCTCTGGGGCCAACGTCCTGACTTTC CASSLEWGRPSGANVLTF